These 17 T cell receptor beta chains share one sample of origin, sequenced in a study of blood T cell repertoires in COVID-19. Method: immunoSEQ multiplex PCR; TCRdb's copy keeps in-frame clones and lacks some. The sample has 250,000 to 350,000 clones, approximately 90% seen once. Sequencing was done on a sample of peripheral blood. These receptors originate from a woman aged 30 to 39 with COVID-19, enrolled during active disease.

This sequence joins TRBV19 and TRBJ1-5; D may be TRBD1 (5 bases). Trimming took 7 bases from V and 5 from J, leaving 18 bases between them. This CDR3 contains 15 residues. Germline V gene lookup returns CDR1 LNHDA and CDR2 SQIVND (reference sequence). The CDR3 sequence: CASKGRYLQDQPQHF. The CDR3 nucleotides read TGTGCCAGTAAGGGGAGGTATCTACAGGATCAGCCCCAGCATTTT.

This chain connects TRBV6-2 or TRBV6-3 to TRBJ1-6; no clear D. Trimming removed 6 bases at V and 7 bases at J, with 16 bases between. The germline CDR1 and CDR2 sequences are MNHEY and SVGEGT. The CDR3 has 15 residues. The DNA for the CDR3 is TGTGCCAGCAGCCGCGGACTACCTCTGAATTCACCCCTCCACTTT. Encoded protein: CASSRGLPLNSPLHF.

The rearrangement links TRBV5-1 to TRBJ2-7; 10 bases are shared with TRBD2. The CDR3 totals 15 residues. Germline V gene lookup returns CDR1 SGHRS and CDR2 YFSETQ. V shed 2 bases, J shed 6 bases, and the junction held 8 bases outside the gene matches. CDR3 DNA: TGCGCCAGCAGCTTTACTAGCGGGAACCCTTTCGAGCAGTACTTC. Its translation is CASSFTSGNPFEQYF.

CDR3 in DNA: TGTGCCATCAGCCTGGACAGGGGTACTAACTATGGCTACACCTTC. It encodes CAISLDRGTNYGYTF. The V gene is TRBV10-3, the J gene TRBJ1-2; 9 bases align to TRBD1. The CDR3 totals 15 residues. The germline gives CDR1 ENHRY, CDR2 SYGVKD. V shed 6 bases, J shed 0 bases, and the junction held 5 bases outside the gene matches.

The CDR3 bases are TGTGCCAGCAGCTTAGGTCGACAGGGAAATTCACCCCTCCACTTT. It encodes CASSLGRQGNSPLHF. This chain joins TRBV11-2 and TRBJ1-6; TRBD1 matches 7 bases. The CDR3 extends over 15 amino acids. CDR1 and CDR2 (germline): SGHAT, FQNNGV. V lost 1 base and J lost 7; bases outside the gene matches: 4.

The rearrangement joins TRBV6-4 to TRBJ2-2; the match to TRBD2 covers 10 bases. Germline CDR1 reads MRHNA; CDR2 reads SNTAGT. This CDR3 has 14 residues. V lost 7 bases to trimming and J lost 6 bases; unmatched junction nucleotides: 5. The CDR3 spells CASKREGQAGELFF. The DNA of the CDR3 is TGTGCCAGCAAGCGGGAGGGCCAGGCCGGGGAGCTGTTTTTT.

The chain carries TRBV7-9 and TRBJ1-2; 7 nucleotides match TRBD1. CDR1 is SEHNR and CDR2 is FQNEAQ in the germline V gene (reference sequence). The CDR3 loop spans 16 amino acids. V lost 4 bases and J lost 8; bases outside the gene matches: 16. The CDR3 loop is CASSSTTGPEMWGYTF. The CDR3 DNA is TGTGCCAGCAGCTCGACGACAGGGCCGGAGATGTGGGGCTACACCTTC.

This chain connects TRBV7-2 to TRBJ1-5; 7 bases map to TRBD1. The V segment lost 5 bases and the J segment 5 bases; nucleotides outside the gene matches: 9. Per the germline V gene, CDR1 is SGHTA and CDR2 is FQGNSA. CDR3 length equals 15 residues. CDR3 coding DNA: TGTGCCAGCAGCCCGAAGGGACAGAGTCATCAGCCCCAGCATTTT. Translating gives CASSPKGQSHQPQHF.

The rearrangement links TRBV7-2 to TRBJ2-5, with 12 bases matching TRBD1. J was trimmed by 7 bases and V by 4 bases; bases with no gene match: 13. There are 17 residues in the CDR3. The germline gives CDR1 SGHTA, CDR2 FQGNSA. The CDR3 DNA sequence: TGTGCCAGCAGCTCTCAGTCGGGACAGGGGGCGCTGGGGACCCAGTACTTC. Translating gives CASSSQSGQGALGTQYF. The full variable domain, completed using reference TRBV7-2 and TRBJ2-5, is GAGVSQSPSNKVTEKGKDVELRCDPISGHTALYWYRQSLGQGLEFLIYFQGNSAPDKSGLPSDRFSAERTGGSVSTLTIQRTQQEDSAVYLCASSSQSGQGALGTQYFGPGTRLLVL.

The CDR3 region has the DNA TGCGCCAGTCAGGGGACGAACACCGGGGAGCTGTTTTTT. This encodes CASQGTNTGELFF. The rearrangement links TRBV5-1 to TRBJ2-2, with D maybe TRBD1 (6 bases). Per the germline V gene, CDR1 is SGHRS and CDR2 is YFSETQ. V was clipped by 8 bases and J by 0 bases, with 8 bases between them. This CDR3 is 13 amino acids long. Full variable domain (rest looked up from reference TRBV5-1 and TRBJ2-2): KAGVTQTPRYLIKTRGQQVTLSCSPISGHRSVSWYQQTPGQGLQFLFEYFSETQRNKGNFPGRFSGRQFSNSRSEMNVSTLELGDSALYLCASQGTNTGELFFGEGSRLTVL.

CDR3 loop: CASSQDSSGTSNTEAFF. The CDR3 region has the DNA TGCGCCAGCAGCCAAGATTCCTCTGGGACTTCGAACACTGAAGCTTTCTTT. The J gene is TRBJ1-1, the V gene TRBV4-1, with a weak D call TRBD1 (5 bases). Per germline, CDR1 MGHRA and CDR2 YSYEKL. Trimming cost V 0 bases and J 1 base, with 15 bases left between them. The CDR3 consists of 17 residues.

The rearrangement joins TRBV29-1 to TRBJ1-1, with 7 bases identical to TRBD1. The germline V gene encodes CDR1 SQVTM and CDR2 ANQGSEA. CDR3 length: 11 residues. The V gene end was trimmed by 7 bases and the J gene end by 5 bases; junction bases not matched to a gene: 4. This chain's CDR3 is CSGYRGTEAFF. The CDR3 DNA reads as TGCAGCGGGTACAGGGGTACTGAAGCTTTCTTT. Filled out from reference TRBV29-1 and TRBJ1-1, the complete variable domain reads SAVISQKPSRDICQRGTSLTIQCQVDSQVTMMFWYRQQPGQSLTLIATANQGSEATYESGFVIDKFPISRPNLTFSTLTVSNMSPEDSSIYLCSGYRGTEAFFGQGTRLTVV.

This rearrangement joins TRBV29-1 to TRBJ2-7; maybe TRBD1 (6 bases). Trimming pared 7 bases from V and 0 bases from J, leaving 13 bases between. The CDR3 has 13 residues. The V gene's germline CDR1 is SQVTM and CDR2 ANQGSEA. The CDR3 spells CSGLDRTSYEQYF. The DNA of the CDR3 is TGCAGCGGGCTCGACAGGACCTCCTACGAGCAGTACTTC.

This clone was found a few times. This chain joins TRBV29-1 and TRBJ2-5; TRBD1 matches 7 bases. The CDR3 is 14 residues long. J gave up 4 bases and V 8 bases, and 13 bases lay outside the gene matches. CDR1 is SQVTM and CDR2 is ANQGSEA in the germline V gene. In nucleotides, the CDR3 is TGCAGCTGTTCCGGGACAGCGACTGGAGAGACCCAGTACTTC. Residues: CSCSGTATGETQYF.

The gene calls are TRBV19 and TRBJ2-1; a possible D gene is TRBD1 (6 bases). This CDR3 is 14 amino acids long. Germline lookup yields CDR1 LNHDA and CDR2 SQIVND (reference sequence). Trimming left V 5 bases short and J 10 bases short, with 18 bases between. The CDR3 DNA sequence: TGTGCCAGTAGTGTGGGGGCCTCCCCCGGGGAGCAGTTCTTC. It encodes CASSVGASPGEQFF.

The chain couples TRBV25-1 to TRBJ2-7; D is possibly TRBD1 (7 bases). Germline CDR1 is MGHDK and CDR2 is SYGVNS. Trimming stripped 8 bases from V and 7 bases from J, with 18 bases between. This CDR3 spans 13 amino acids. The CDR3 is CASLGQVGREQYF. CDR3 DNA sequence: TGTGCCAGCCTCGGACAGGTAGGGAGGGAGCAGTACTTC.

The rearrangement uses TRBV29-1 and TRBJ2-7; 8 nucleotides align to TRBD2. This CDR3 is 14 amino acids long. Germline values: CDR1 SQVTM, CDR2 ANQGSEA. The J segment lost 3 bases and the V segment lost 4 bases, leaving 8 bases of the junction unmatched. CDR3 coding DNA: TGCAGCGTTGCAGTTTCCGGGGGGGGCTACGAGCAGTACTTC. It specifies CSVAVSGGGYEQYF.